Each of the 14 T cell receptor beta chains below was sequenced from the same sample in a study of shared clonotypes between healthy human individuals. The method was immunoSEQ multiplex PCR; TCRdb's version includes in-frame clones alone and lacks a portion of them. The table includes more than 2,000,000 clones, approximately 95% detected once. Specimen: naive CD4+ T cells from PBMCs. Subset in this sample: CD45RA+ positively selected. The receptors originated from a man aged 18 to 35 in good health. Some clones in this sample may be carry-over from other donors' samples.

The chain carries TRBV5-8 and TRBJ1-1; no clear D gene. Trimming left V 4 bases short and J 1 base short, with 14 bases between. There are 15 residues in the CDR3. Per germline, CDR1 SGHTS and CDR2 YDEGEE. The CDR3 DNA reads as TGTGCCAGCAGCCCCAAATCGGCTTGGAACACTGAAGCTTTCTTT. This gives the protein CASSPKSAWNTEAFF. Full variable domain (missing parts from reference TRBV5-8 and TRBJ1-1): EAGVTQSPTHLIKTRGQQATLRCSPISGHTSVYWYQQALGLGLQFLLWYDEGEERNRGNFPPRFSGRQFPNYSSELNVNALELEDSALYLCASSPKSAWNTEAFFGQGTRLTVV.

The chain recombines TRBV11-2 with TRBJ1-2; D not resolved. Trimming pared 5 bases from V and 0 bases from J, leaving 7 bases between. The CDR3 has 13 amino acids. Per the germline V gene, CDR1 is SGHAT and CDR2 is FQNNGV. CDR3: CASSPSTNYGYTF. CDR3 DNA: TGTGCCAGCAGCCCCTCAACTAACTATGGCTACACCTTC.

This chain uses TRBV19 with TRBJ1-1; D is perhaps TRBD1 (6 bases). The CDR3 spans 14 residues. V lost 6 bases and J lost 2, with 13 bases in between. The V gene's germline CDR1 is LNHDA and CDR2 SQIVND (reference sequence). The CDR3 loop reads CASRQGRTNTEAFF. CDR3 DNA sequence: TGTGCCAGTAGACAGGGACGGACTAACACTGAAGCTTTCTTT.

The V and J genes are TRBV7-9 and TRBJ2-7, with TRBD1 matching 8 bases. CDR1 SEHNR and CDR2 FQNEAQ come from the germline V gene (reference sequence). The CDR3 sequence is 15 residues long. V shed 4 bases, J shed 2 bases, and the junction held 7 bases outside the gene matches. CDR3 region: CASSSQGQATYEQYF. The CDR3 DNA reads TGTGCCAGCAGCTCCCAGGGACAGGCGACCTACGAGCAGTACTTC.

The CDR3 region is CASSQEALAGADEQFF. The CDR3 region has the DNA TGCGCCAGCAGCCAAGAAGCCCTAGCGGGAGCAGATGAGCAGTTCTTC. V is TRBV4-3 and J is TRBJ2-1; the match to TRBD2 covers 10 bases. In germline, CDR1 is LGHNA, CDR2 YSLEER. The CDR3 has 16 amino acids. Unmatched junction bases numbered 7, after V lost 0 bases and J lost 8 bases.

This clone was recorded only once. The chain uses TRBV2 and TRBJ1-6, with D possibly TRBD1 on 6 matching bases. Germline V CDR1 and CDR2: SNHLY, FYNNEI. V lost 8 bases to trimming and J lost 10 bases, with 21 bases between them. The CDR3 is 15 amino acids. Here the CDR3 DNA reads TGTGCCAGCCATACAAAGACAGGCATAGGGTCACCCCTCCACTTT. Protein: CASHTKTGIGSPLHF.

Only one count was recorded for this clone. The chain carries TRBV7-2 and TRBJ2-7; 8 positions agree with TRBD1. From germline, CDR1 is SGHTA and CDR2 FQGNSA. Losses at the gene ends were 5 bases for V and 0 bases for J; bases not matched to a gene: 9. This CDR3 has 16 residues. CDR3 in amino acids: CASSPTGGRGSYEQYF. The CDR3 nucleotides read TGTGCCAGCAGCCCAACAGGGGGTAGGGGCTCCTACGAGCAGTACTTC.

The J gene is TRBJ2-5, the V gene TRBV7-3; no firm D call. The CDR3 covers 14 residues. Germline V CDR1 and CDR2: SGHTA, FQGTGA. V was shortened by 5 bases and J by 5 bases, with 15 bases between the two germline ends. CDR3 in amino acids: CASSARPGWETQYF. Here the CDR3 DNA reads TGTGCCAGCAGCGCCAGGCCGGGTTGGGAGACCCAGTACTTC.

Of note for this clone: The identical CDR3 is also encoded by other nucleotide sequences in the sample. This sequence joins TRBV28 and TRBJ2-7, with a possible D match to TRBD1 (6 bases). Trimming shortened V by 2 bases and J by 7 bases, and 9 bases separated the two germline ends. Germline-derived CDR1 and CDR2 are MDHEN and SYDVKM. CDR3 length equals 12 residues. This chain's CDR3 is CASSLQGSEQYF. CDR3 bases: TGTGCCAGCAGTTTACAGGGGTCTGAGCAGTACTTC.

This clone was seen only once. The gene calls are TRBV4-2 and TRBJ1-5; 8 bases map to TRBD1. The CDR3 totals 16 residues. The germline gives CDR1 LGHNA, CDR2 YNFKEQ. Trimming cost V 4 bases and J 5 bases; bases outside gene matches: 10. In DNA form, the CDR3 reads TGTGCCAGCAGCCGAGGGGCAGGGGGCTTCTATCAGCCCCAGCATTTT. This sequence encodes CASSRGAGGFYQPQHF.

The rearrangement uses TRBV28 and TRBJ1-5; a possible D gene is TRBD1 (5 bases). Germline V CDR1 and CDR2: MDHEN, SYDVKM. This CDR3 has 13 residues. The V gene lost 6 bases and the J gene lost 16 bases, with 22 bases spanning the gap. The CDR3 loop reads CASSPSFGAGEHF. The CDR3 DNA follows: TGTGCCAGCAGCCCCTCTTTCGGGGCAGGCGAACATTTT.

This chain connects TRBV19 to TRBJ2-2; D call uncertain. The CDR3 extends over 13 amino acids. From germline, CDR1 is LNHDA and CDR2 SQIVND (reference sequence). The ends were cut back, 8 bases at V and 4 bases at J, with 11 bases in the middle. The CDR3 region is CASFSWGTGELFF. In DNA form, the CDR3 reads TGTGCCAGTTTTTCTTGGGGCACCGGGGAGCTGTTTTTT. Filled out from reference TRBV19 and TRBJ2-2, the complete variable domain reads DGGITQSPKYLFRKEGQNVTLSCEQNLNHDAMYWYRQDPGQGLRLIYYSQIVNDFQKGDIAEGYSVSREKKESFPLTVTSAQKNPTAFYLCASFSWGTGELFFGEGSRLTVL.

The chain has TRBV10-3 and TRBJ2-3, with TRBD1 matching over 9 bases. The CDR3 sequence is 15 residues long. The ends lost 8 bases at V and 4 bases at J; junction bases unmatched: 10. Germline V gene lookup returns CDR1 ENHRY and CDR2 SYGVKD. The CDR3 region has the DNA TGTGCCATCTCCGGGACAGGGAGAATGTCAGATACGCAGTATTTT. As protein: CAISGTGRMSDTQYF.

Details on this clone: Distinct nucleotide sequences in the sample also encode this CDR3. This chain joins TRBV4-3 and TRBJ2-7, with D maybe TRBD1 (7 bases). From germline, CDR1 is LGHNA and CDR2 YSLEER. This CDR3 is built from 15 residues. Trimming took off 0 bases at V and 4 bases at J, with 13 bases between the two ends. The CDR3 is CASSQDLAGGYEQYF. CDR3 DNA sequence: TGCGCCAGCAGCCAAGATCTGGCAGGGGGGTACGAGCAGTACTTC.